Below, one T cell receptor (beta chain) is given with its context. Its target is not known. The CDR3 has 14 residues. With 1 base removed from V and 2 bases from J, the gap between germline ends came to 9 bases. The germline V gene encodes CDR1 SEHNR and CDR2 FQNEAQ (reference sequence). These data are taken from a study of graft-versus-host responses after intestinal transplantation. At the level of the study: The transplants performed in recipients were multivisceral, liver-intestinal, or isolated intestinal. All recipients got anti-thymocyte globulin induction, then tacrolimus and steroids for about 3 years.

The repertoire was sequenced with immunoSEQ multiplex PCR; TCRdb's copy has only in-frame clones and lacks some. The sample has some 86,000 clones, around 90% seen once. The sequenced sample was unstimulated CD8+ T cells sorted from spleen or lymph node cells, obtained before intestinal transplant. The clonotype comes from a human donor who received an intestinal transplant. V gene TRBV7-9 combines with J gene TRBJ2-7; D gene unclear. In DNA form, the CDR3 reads TGTGCCAGCAGCTTAGAAAAACCGGCCTACGAGCAGTACTTC. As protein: CASSLEKPAYEQYF.